The next 2 T cell receptor beta chains were all read from a single sample in a study of blood T cell repertoires in COVID-19 (dated by TCRdb to the early 2020s). Receptor libraries were prepared by the immunoSEQ multiplex PCR assay. The clones in this table, taken by TCRdb from immuneACCESS, are in-frame only. Not every clone is retained; where verified, under half of the shortfall comes from an unresolved V gene, and the cause of the rest is unknown. The sample contains about 70,000 clones, 80% of them found a single time. Around a sixth of the sample is taken by the ten largest. The sequenced material came from peripheral blood. These receptors originate from a man aged 65 to 79 who had recovered from COVID-19.

J is TRBJ2-7 and V is TRBV28; 10 bases are shared with TRBD1. The CDR3 totals 14 residues. V lost 5 bases, J lost 3 bases, and 4 bases stayed unmatched. From germline, CDR1 is MDHEN and CDR2 SYDVKM. Here the CDR3 reads CASSPGTGVYEQYF. The CDR3 coding sequence is TGTGCCAGCAGTCCCGGGACAGGGGTCTACGAGCAGTACTTC.

This clone showed up just a few times. This chain uses TRBV11-3 with TRBJ2-1; weak D call: TRBD2 (6 bases). This CDR3 spans 17 amino acids. Germline CDR1 is SGHNT and CDR2 is YENEEA. V gave up 5 bases and J gave up 9 bases, with 26 bases separating them. The CDR3 sequence: CASSPPGLTSGYGEQFF. The DNA of the CDR3 is TGTGCCAGCAGCCCCCCCGGTTTGACAAGCGGGTATGGTGAGCAGTTCTTC.